The entry below describes one T cell receptor (beta chain). Its specificity is unknown. It was with 60 Vbeta and 13 Jbeta primers that the PCR ran. TCRdb keeps only in-frame clones here, not all; method: immunoSEQ multiplex PCR. The sample records around 90,000 clones, approximately 77% being singletons. Germline CDR1 reads SGHRS; CDR2 reads YFSETQ. V lost 2 bases, J lost 4 bases, and 10 bases stayed unmatched. This CDR3 has 16 residues. These data are taken from a study of cytomegalovirus exposure and HLA in healthy donors. Study conclusions and caveats: According to the study, about 180 TCR beta chains were cytomegalovirus-associated.

The receptor comes from a human donor in good health. The sample was PBMCs. The J gene is TRBJ2-3, the V gene TRBV5-1; 7 positions agree with TRBD2. CDR3: CASSFPEGGSADTQYF. The DNA for the CDR3 is TGCGCCAGCAGCTTCCCCGAGGGAGGGTCTGCAGATACGCAGTATTTT. Drawing the rest from reference TRBV5-1 and TRBJ2-3, the complete variable domain is KAGVTQTPRYLIKTRGQQVTLSCSPISGHRSVSWYQQTPGQGLQFLFEYFSETQRNKGNFPGRFSGRQFSNSRSEMNVSTLELGDSALYLCASSFPEGGSADTQYFGPGTRLTVL.